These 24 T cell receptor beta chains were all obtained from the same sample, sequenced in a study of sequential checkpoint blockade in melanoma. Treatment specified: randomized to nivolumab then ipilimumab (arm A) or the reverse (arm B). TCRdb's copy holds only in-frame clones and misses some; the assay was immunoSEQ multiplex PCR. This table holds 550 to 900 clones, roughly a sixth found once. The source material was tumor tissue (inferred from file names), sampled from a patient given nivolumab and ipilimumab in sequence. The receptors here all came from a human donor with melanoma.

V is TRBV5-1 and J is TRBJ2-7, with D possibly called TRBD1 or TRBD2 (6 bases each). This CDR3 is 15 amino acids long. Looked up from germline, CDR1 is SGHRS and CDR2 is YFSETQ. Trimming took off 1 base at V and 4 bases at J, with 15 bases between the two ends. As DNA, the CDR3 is TGCGCCAGCAGCTTGCACGGGGGCATTGAATACGAGCAGTACTTC. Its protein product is CASSLHGGIEYEQYF.

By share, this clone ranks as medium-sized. CDR3 nucleotides: TGTGCCAGCAGCACGAGGGTGGGCTCTGGGGCCAACGTCCTGACTTTC. Its translation: CASSTRVGSGANVLTF. J is TRBJ2-6 and V is TRBV9, with a tentative D call TRBD2 (5 bases). Germline-derived CDR1 and CDR2 are SGDLS and YYNGEE. The CDR3 consists of 16 residues. V gave up 4 bases and J gave up 0 bases, with 11 bases separating them. Looking up the rest from reference TRBV9 and TRBJ2-6 gives the full variable domain: DSGVTQTPKHLITATGQRVTLRCSPRSGDLSVYWYQQSLDQGLQFLIQYYNGEERAKGNILERFSAQQFPDLHSELNLSSLELGDSALYFCASSTRVGSGANVLTFGAGSRLTVL.

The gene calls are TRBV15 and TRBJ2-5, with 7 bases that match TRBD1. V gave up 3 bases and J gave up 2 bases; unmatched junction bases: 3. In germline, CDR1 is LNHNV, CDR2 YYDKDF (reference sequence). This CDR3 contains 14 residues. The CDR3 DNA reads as TGTGCCACCAGCAGGGGGACAGTTCAAGAGACCCAGTACTTC. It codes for CATSRGTVQETQYF.

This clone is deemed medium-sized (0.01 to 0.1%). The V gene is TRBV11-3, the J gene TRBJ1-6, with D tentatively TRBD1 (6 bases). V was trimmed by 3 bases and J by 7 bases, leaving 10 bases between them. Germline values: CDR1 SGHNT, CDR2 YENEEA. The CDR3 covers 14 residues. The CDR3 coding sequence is TGTGCCAGCAGCTTGGCAGGGGTAAATTCACCCCTCCACTTT. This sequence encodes CASSLAGVNSPLHF.

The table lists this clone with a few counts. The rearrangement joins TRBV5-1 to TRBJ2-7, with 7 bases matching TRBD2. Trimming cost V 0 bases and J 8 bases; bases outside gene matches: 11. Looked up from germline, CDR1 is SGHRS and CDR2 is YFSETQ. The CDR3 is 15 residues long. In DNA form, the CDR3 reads TGCGCCAGCAGCTTGGCGGGCGGGGGAGCTTTACAGCAGTACTTC. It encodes CASSLAGGGALQQYF. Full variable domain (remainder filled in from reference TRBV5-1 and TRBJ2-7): KAGVTQTPRYLIKTRGQQVTLSCSPISGHRSVSWYQQTPGQGLQFLFEYFSETQRNKGNFPGRFSGRQFSNSRSEMNVSTLELGDSALYLCASSLAGGGALQQYFGPGTRLTVT.

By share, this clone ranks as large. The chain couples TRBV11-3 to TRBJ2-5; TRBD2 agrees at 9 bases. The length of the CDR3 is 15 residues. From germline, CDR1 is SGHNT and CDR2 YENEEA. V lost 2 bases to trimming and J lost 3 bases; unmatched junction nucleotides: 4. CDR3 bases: TGTGCCAGCAGCTTATTAGCGGGGGTCGAAGAGACCCAGTACTTC. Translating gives CASSLLAGVEETQYF.

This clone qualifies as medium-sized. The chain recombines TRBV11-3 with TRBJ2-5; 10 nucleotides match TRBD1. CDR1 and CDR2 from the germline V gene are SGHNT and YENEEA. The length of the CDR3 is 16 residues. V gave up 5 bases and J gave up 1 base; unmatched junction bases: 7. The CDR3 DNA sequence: TGTGCCAGCAGCCGCCGCTGGGACAGGGGCCAAGAGACCCAGTACTTC. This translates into CASSRRWDRGQETQYF.

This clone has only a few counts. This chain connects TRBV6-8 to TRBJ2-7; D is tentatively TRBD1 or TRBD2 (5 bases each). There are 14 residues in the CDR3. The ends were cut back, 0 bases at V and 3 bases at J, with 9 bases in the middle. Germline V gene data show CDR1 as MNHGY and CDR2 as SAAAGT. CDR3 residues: CASSYSGRHYEQYF. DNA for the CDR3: TGTGCCAGCAGTTACTCGGGACGGCACTACGAGCAGTACTTC.

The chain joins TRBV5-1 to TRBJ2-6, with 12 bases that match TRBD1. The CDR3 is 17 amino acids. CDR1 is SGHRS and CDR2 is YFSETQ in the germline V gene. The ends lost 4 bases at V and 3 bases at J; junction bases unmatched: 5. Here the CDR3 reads CASSRGQGARGANVLTF. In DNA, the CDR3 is TGCGCCAGCAGCCGGGGACAGGGGGCGCGTGGGGCCAACGTCCTGACTTTC. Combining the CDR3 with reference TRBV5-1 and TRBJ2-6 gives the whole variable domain KAGVTQTPRYLIKTRGQQVTLSCSPISGHRSVSWYQQTPGQGLQFLFEYFSETQRNKGNFPGRFSGRQFSNSRSEMNVSTLELGDSALYLCASSRGQGARGANVLTFGAGSRLTVL.

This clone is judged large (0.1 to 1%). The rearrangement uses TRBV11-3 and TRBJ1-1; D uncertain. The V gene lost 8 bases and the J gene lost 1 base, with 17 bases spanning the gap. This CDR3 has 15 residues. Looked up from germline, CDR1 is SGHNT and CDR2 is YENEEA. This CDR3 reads CASASTTRKNTEAFF. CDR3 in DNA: TGTGCCAGCGCGTCGACCACACGGAAGAACACTGAAGCTTTCTTT.

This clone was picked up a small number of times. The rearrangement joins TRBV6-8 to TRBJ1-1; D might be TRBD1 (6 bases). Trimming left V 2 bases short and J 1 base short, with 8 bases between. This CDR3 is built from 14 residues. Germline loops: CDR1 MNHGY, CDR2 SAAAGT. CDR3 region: CASSYLQGNTEAFF. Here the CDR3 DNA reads TGTGCCAGCAGTTACCTACAGGGGAACACTGAAGCTTTCTTT.

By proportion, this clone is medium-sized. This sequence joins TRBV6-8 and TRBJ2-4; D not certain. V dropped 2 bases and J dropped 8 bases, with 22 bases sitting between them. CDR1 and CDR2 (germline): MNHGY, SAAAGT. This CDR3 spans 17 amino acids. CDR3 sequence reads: CASSYPSTPGAMDIQYF. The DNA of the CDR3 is TGTGCCAGCAGTTACCCTTCTACGCCCGGAGCTATGGACATTCAGTACTTC.

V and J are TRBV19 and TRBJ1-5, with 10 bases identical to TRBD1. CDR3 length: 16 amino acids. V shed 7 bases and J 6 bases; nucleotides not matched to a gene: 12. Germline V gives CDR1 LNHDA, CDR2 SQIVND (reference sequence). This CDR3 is CASTADRGLLRQPQHF. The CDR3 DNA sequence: TGTGCCAGTACGGCGGACAGGGGGTTGCTTCGTCAGCCCCAGCATTTT.

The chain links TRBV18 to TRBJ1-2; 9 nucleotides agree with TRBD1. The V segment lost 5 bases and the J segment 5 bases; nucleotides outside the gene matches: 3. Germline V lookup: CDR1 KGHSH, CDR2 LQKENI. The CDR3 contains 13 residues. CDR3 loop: CASSSGQGYGYTF. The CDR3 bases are TGTGCCAGCTCATCCGGACAGGGGTATGGCTACACCTTC.

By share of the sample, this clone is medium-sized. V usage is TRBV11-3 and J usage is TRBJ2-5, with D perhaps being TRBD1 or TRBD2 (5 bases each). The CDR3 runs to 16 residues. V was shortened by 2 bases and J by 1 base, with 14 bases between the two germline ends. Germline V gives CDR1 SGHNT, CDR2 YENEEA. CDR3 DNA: TGTGCCAGCAGCTTATTCACTGGGGGAACCCAAGAGACCCAGTACTTC. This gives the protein CASSLFTGGTQETQYF. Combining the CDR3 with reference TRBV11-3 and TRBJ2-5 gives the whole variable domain EAGVVQSPRYKIIEKKQPVAFWCNPISGHNTLYWYLQNLGQGPELLIRYENEEAVDDSQLPKDRFSAERLKGVDSTLKIQPAELGDSAVYLCASSLFTGGTQETQYFGPGTRLLVL.

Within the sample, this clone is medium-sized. DNA for the CDR3: TGTGCCAGCAGCCCCGGGACAGGGTGGCGGGGGGTCGAGATCGATACGCAGTATTTT. This codes for CASSPGTGWRGVEIDTQYF. The chain uses TRBV11-3 and TRBJ2-3; possibly TRBD1 for D (9 bases). This CDR3 comprises 19 residues. Trimming removed 5 bases from V and 6 bases from J, with 30 bases in between. The germline V gene encodes CDR1 SGHNT and CDR2 YENEEA.

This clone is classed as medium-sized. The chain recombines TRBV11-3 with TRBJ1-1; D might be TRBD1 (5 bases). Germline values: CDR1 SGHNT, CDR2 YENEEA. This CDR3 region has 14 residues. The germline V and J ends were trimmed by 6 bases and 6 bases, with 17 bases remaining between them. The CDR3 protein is CASRPLTGGSEAFF. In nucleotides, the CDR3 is TGTGCCAGCAGACCTCTTACAGGCGGGTCTGAAGCTTTCTTT. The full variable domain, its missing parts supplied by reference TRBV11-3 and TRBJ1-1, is EAGVVQSPRYKIIEKKQPVAFWCNPISGHNTLYWYLQNLGQGPELLIRYENEEAVDDSQLPKDRFSAERLKGVDSTLKIQPAELGDSAVYLCASRPLTGGSEAFFGQGTRLTVV.

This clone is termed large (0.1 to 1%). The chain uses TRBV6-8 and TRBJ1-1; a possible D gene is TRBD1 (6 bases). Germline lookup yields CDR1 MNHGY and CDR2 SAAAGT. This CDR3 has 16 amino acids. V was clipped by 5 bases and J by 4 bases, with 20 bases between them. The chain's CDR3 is CASSLSDRPRGTEAFF. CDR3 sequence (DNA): TGTGCCAGCAGTCTCTCTGACAGGCCGAGAGGCACTGAAGCTTTCTTT.

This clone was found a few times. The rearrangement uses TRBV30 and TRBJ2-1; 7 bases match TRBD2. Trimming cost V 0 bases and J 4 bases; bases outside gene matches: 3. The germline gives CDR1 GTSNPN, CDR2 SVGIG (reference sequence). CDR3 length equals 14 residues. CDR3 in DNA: TGTGCCTGGAGTGTCGAGCGGGGTTACAATGAGCAGTTCTTC. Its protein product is CAWSVERGYNEQFF.

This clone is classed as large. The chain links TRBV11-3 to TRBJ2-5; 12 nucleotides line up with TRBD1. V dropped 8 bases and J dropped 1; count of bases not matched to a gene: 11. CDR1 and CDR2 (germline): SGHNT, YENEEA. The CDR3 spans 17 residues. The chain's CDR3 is CASSSRWDRGPQETQYF. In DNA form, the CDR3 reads TGTGCCAGCTCCTCCCGTTGGGACAGGGGGCCCCAAGAGACCCAGTACTTC.

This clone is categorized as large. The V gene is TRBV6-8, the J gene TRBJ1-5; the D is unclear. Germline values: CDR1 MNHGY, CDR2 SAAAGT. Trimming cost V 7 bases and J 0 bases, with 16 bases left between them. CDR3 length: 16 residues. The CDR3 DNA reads TGTGCCAGCAACATAGGACGGCTGAATAGCAATCAGCCCCAGCATTTT. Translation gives CASNIGRLNSNQPQHF.

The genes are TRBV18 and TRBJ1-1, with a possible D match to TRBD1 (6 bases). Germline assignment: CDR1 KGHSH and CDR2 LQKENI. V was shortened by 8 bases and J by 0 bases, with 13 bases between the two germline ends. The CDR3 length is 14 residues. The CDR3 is CASTKQGMNTEAFF. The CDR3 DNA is TGTGCCAGCACGAAACAGGGAATGAACACTGAAGCTTTCTTT.

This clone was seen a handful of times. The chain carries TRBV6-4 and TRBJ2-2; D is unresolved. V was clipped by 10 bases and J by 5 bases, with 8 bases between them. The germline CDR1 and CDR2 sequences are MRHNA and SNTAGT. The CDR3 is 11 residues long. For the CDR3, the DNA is TGTGCCATCGAGGAGACCGGGGAGCTGTTTTTT. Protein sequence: CAIEETGELFF.

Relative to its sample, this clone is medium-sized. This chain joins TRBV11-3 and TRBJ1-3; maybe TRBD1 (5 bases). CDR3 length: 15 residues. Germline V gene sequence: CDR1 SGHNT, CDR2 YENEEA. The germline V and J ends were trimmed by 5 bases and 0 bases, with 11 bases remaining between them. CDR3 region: CASSPDGTSGNTIYF. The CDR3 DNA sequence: TGTGCCAGCAGCCCCGACGGGACCTCTGGAAACACCATATATTTT.